This T cell receptor (beta chain) was identified in a study of shared clonotypes between healthy human individuals. Naive CD8 populations comprised CD45RO-negative cells positively selected for CCR7, excluding terminally differentiated effector memory CD45RA+ cells. Nashville, Tennessee was home to all donors, each a Caucasian adult. Clones were sequenced by immunoSEQ multiplex PCR, and TCRdb holds only the in-frame ones, with some missing. The sample holds around 2,100,000 clones, about 95% seen once. Trimming left V 2 bases short and J 3 bases short, with 10 bases between. The CDR3 runs 14 residues. CDR1 is MGHDK, CDR2 SYGVNS, per germline.

This chain links TRBV25-1 with TRBJ1-2; no definite D call. The sequence derives from a man younger than 35 in good health. Sequenced input: naive CD8+ T cells sorted from blood. CDR3 coding DNA: TGTGCCAGCAGTGAAGGGAACAGCTACTATGGCTACACCTTC. Its translation: CASSEGNSYYGYTF.